A single sample gave rise to the 14 T cell receptor beta chains below, sequenced in a study of OX40 agonist ivuxolimab in advanced cancers. Method: immunoSEQ multiplex PCR; TCRdb's copy keeps in-frame clones and lacks some. The sample lists tens of thousands of clones, roughly 88% occurring once. Sequences were derived from CD4+ or CD8+ T cells sorted from blood, sampled in a trial of the OX40 agonist ivuxolimab. Every receptor here comes from an adult with an advanced solid tumor such as melanoma, head and neck, liver or kidney cancer.

V is TRBV18 and J is TRBJ2-1; D may be TRBD2 (5 bases). The germline V gene has CDR1 KGHSH and CDR2 LQKENI. Trimming took off 2 bases at V and 2 bases at J, with 13 bases between the two ends. The CDR3 extends over 16 amino acids. CDR3 in amino acids: CASSPAPGLTYNEQFF. In DNA form, the CDR3 reads TGTGCCAGCTCACCAGCCCCGGGGTTGACCTACAATGAGCAGTTCTTC. Full variable domain (missing parts from reference TRBV18 and TRBJ2-1): NAGVMQNPRHLVRRRGQEARLRCSPMKGHSHVYWYRQLPEEGLKFMVYLQKENIIDESGMPKERFSAEFPKEGPSILRIQQVVRGDSAAYFCASSPAPGLTYNEQFFGPGTRLTVL.

CDR3 DNA sequence: TGCAGCGTTGAACGTCCAGGATATGGCTACACCTTC. Amino acids: CSVERPGYGYTF. The chain joins TRBV29-1 to TRBJ1-2; D not certain. CDR3 length: 12 amino acids. V was pared by 2 bases and J by 5 bases, with 9 bases between. Germline V gene sequence: CDR1 SQVTM, CDR2 ANQGSEA. Variable domain in full (rest from reference TRBV29-1 and TRBJ1-2): SAVISQKPSRDICQRGTSLTIQCQVDSQVTMMFWYRQQPGQSLTLIATANQGSEATYESGFVIDKFPISRPNLTFSTLTVSNMSPEDSSIYLCSVERPGYGYTFGSGTRLTVV.

A single count supports this clone. J is TRBJ2-3 and V is TRBV10-3, with 14 bases matching TRBD2. Germline V gives CDR1 ENHRY, CDR2 SYGVKD. CDR3 size: 19 residues. V gave up 6 bases and J gave up 2 bases; unmatched junction bases: 13. The CDR3 DNA sequence: TGTGCCATCAGACCAACCGGGACTAGCGGGGGCTCATACACAGATACGCAGTATTTT. Its protein product is CAIRPTGTSGGSYTDTQYF.

This clone was counted a single time. The CDR3: CASSSGLRNYGYTF. CDR3 nucleotides: TGTGCCAGCAGTTCGGGACTGAGGAACTATGGCTACACCTTC. The gene calls are TRBV27 and TRBJ1-2; the D gene is possibly TRBD1 (5 bases). Trimming cost V 4 bases and J 2 bases, with 11 bases left between them. The CDR3 is 14 residues long. CDR1 is MNHEY, CDR2 SMNVEV, per germline (reference sequence).

The chain is built from TRBV10-3 and TRBJ1-5; the match to TRBD1 covers 7 bases. V dropped 0 bases and J dropped 3; count of bases not matched to a gene: 2. The CDR3 is 15 residues long. The V gene's germline CDR1 is ENHRY and CDR2 SYGVKD. Here the CDR3 DNA reads TGTGCCATCAGTGAGTCGGGACAGTTCAATCAGCCCCAGCATTTT. Its protein is CAISESGQFNQPQHF.

The chain recombines TRBV2 with TRBJ2-1; 7 bases agree with TRBD2. V dropped 3 bases and J dropped 0; count of bases not matched to a gene: 2. Germline V gene data show CDR1 as SNHLY and CDR2 as FYNNEI. This CDR3 spans 15 amino acids. The CDR3 DNA reads as TGTGCCAGCAGTGAGCGGGGGTTCTCCTACAATGAGCAGTTCTTC. Its protein is CASSERGFSYNEQFF.

This clone showed up just once. This chain connects TRBV28 to TRBJ1-1, with 8 bases lining up with TRBD1. V shed 6 bases and J 5 bases; nucleotides not matched to a gene: 14. Per the germline V gene, CDR1 is MDHEN and CDR2 is SYDVKM. This CDR3 spans 16 amino acids. CDR3 sequence reads: CASSPAWTGQGTEAFF. CDR3 coding DNA: TGTGCCAGCAGCCCCGCCTGGACAGGGCAGGGGACTGAAGCTTTCTTT. Together with reference TRBV28 and TRBJ1-1, the CDR3 gives the full variable domain: DVKVTQSSRYLVKRTGEKVFLECVQDMDHENMFWYRQDPGLGLRLIYFSYDVKMKEKGDIPEGYSVSREKKERFSLILESASTNQTSMYLCASSPAWTGQGTEAFFGQGTRLTVV.

This clone was picked up a small number of times. J is TRBJ2-3 and V is TRBV29-1, with 8 positions matching TRBD2. Germline CDR1 reads SQVTM; CDR2 reads ANQGSEA. V was clipped by 4 bases and J by 7 bases; unmatched bases: 13. This CDR3 contains 15 residues. CDR3 region: CSVGYAAGGPNTQYF. Written as DNA, the CDR3 is TGCAGCGTTGGTTACGCGGCGGGAGGACCTAATACGCAGTATTTT.

As for this clone: The sample has other DNA sequences that encode this CDR3 too. V and J are TRBV15 and TRBJ1-5, with D unresolved. Trimming took 0 bases from V and 5 from J, leaving 2 bases between them. This CDR3 has 12 amino acids. Germline V gene sequence: CDR1 LNHNV, CDR2 YYDKDF (reference sequence). CDR3 nucleotide sequence: TGTGCCACCAGCAGAGATCATCAGCCCCAGCATTTT. It is translated as CATSRDHQPQHF.

The CDR3 is CASSSTVKNIQYF. For the CDR3, the DNA is TGTGCCAGCAGTTCCACGGTCAAAAACATTCAGTACTTC. The chain links TRBV2 to TRBJ2-4; no reliable D call. This CDR3 comprises 13 residues. Germline V lookup: CDR1 SNHLY, CDR2 FYNNEI. The ends were cut back, 5 bases at V and 3 bases at J, with 8 bases in the middle.

The chain employs TRBV10-3 and TRBJ1-2, with 7 positions matching TRBD1. The V segment lost 6 bases and the J segment 2 bases; nucleotides outside the gene matches: 9. The CDR3 sequence is 15 residues long. From germline, CDR1 is ENHRY and CDR2 SYGVKD. CDR3 DNA: TGTGCCATCAGGGGGTGGGACAGCGGGAACTATGGCTACACCTTC. This codes for CAIRGWDSGNYGYTF.

V is TRBV6-1 and J is TRBJ1-1; D is unresolved. The CDR3 spans 13 residues. Germline V gives CDR1 MNHNS, CDR2 SASEGT. CDR3 DNA: TGTGCTCATCAGCCCATGGGGTCCACTGAAGCTTTCTTT. It yields the protein CAHQPMGSTEAFF.

The V gene is TRBV6-1, the J gene TRBJ2-7; 8 nucleotides align to TRBD1. The germline V gene encodes CDR1 MNHNS and CDR2 SASEGT. The V and J ends lost 2 bases and 3 bases, in that order; junction bases with no gene match: 6. The CDR3 covers 15 residues. CDR3 sequence: CASSESGTGYYEQYF. CDR3 bases: TGTGCCAGCAGTGAATCTGGGACAGGATACTACGAGCAGTACTTC.

V is TRBV29-1 and J is TRBJ1-5; 9 positions match TRBD1. Germline V lookup: CDR1 SQVTM, CDR2 ANQGSEA. V dropped 5 bases and J dropped 3; count of bases not matched to a gene: 2. The CDR3 has 13 amino acids. The CDR3 bases are TGCAGCGTTCGGGACAGGGACAATCAGCCCCAGCATTTT. It translates to CSVRDRDNQPQHF.